A selection of T cell receptor beta chains follows, all from one sample in a study of shared clonotypes between healthy human individuals. Sequencing used immunoSEQ multiplex PCR; TCRdb keeps in-frame clones, though not all of them. The data hold roughly 1.5 million clones, with around 98% observed a single time. Sequencing input: naive CD4+ T cells sorted from blood. These receptors originate from a young man in good health. Both conserved end residues are part of each CDR3. The order of the fields is V gene, CDR3 length, J gene, D gene, CDR3 protein, CDR3 DNA. The D gene is left open where the match is weak.

V: TRBV9
length: 13
J: TRBJ2-7
D: .
CDR3: CASSDRDSYEQYF
DNA: TGTGCCAGCAGCGACAGGGACTCCTACGAGCAGTACTTC

V: TRBV5-4
length: 16
J: TRBJ2-2
D: .
CDR3: CASSPSSRRNTGELFF
DNA: TGTGCCAGCAGCCCCTCCTCGCGGCGGAACACCGGGGAGCTGTTTTTT

V: TRBV7-9
length: 12
J: TRBJ2-7
D: .
CDR3: CASSSLASEQYF
DNA: TGTGCCAGCAGCTCCCTAGCAAGCGAGCAGTACTTC

V: TRBV5-6
length: 14
J: TRBJ1-2
D: .
CDR3: CASSTGPPGRGYTF
DNA: TGTGCCAGCAGCACGGGTCCGCCCGGCAGGGGCTACACCTTC

V: TRBV6-1
length: 16
J: TRBJ2-1
D: .
CDR3: CASSEIPAISYNEQFF
DNA: TGTGCCAGCAGTGAAATCCCGGCAATCTCCTACAATGAGCAGTTCTTC

V: TRBV7-3
length: 13
J: TRBJ2-1
D: .
CDR3: CASSLTLYNEQFF
DNA: TGTGCCAGCAGCTTAACCTTATACAATGAGCAGTTCTTC

V: TRBV7-9
length: 14
J: TRBJ2-7
D: TRBD2
CDR3: CASSGGREGYEQYF
DNA: TGTGCCAGCAGCGGGGGTCGGGAGGGATACGAGCAGTACTTC

V: TRBV7-2
length: 14
J: TRBJ2-7
D: .
CDR3: CASSSSVGPYEQYF
DNA: TGTGCCAGCAGCTCATCTGTGGGGCCCTACGAGCAGTACTTC

V: TRBV28
length: 13
J: TRBJ1-2
D: TRBD1
CDR3: CASSPNRGGGYTF
DNA: TGTGCCAGCAGCCCAAACAGGGGCGGTGGCTACACCTTC

V: TRBV30
length: 11
J: TRBJ2-7
D: .
CDR3: CAWSGEGMQYF
DNA: TGTGCCTGGAGTGGTGAGGGGATGCAGTACTTC